This TCR beta chain was recorded in a study of T cell repertoires in cytomegalovirus infection. Study-level results: In two of eight donors, the top clonotype was HLA-C-restricted CMV-specific.

Remarks on this clonotype: Its antigen is undetermined.

The V end was cut by 5 bases, the J end by 4 bases, with 17 bases between. This CDR3 region has 15 residues. From the reads, TCRdb called clonotypes with MiXCR, one entry per CDR3 protein. The sample holds about 830,000 distinct CDR3 sequences, approximately 32% seen once. The chain has TRBV12-3 or TRBV12-4 and TRBJ1-2; TRBD1 might be the D (5 bases). Source: cultured CD8+ T cells from PBMCs, taken from culture after CMV antigen stimulation. The TCR comes from a human donor in good health (CMV status not recorded). Some clones in this sample may be carry-over from other donors' samples. The CDR3: CASSPGRPSLYGYTF. The DNA of the CDR3 is TGTGCCAGCAGTCCGGGACGGCCCAGTCTCTATGGCTACACCTTC.